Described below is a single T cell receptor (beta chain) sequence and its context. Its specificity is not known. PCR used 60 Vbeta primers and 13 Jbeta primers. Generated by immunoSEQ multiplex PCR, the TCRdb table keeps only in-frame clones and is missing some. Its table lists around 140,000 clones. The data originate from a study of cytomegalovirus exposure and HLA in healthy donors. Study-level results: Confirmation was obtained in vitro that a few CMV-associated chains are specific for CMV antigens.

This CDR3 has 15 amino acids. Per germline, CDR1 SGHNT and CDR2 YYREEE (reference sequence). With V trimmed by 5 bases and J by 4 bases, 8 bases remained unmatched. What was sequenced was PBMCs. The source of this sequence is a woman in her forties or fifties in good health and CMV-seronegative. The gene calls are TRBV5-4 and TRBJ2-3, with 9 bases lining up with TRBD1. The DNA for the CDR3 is TGTGCCAGCAGGGCGGGACAGGGTGGTTCAGATACGCAGTATTTT. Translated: CASRAGQGGSDTQYF.